The clone carrying this T cell receptor beta chain was observed many times. The antigen remains undetermined. This entry comes from a study of CD8 T cells in ankylosing spondylitis. With molecular barcodes, quantitative 5'-RACE was used to make the TCR beta libraries. Each CDR3 protein gets one entry after TCRdb re-called the 5' RACE reads with MiXCR. Of roughly 90,000 distinct CDR3 sequences in the sample, about 8.1% were seen once. General study results and limits: Some motif variants had been reported before (in reactive arthritis synovial fluid and blood). Typical of ankylosing spondylitis blood, it appeared, was a TCR beta motif of about eight highly homologous variants.

From germline, CDR1 is DFQATT and CDR2 SNEGSKA (reference sequence). Trimming left V 1 base short and J 10 bases short, with 13 bases between. This CDR3 contains 12 residues. The TCR sequence derives from a male donor with ankylosing spondylitis. The chain links TRBV20-1 to TRBJ1-2; D unclear. Sequenced sample: blood, either unsorted or a sorted T cell fraction (not recorded which). The CDR3 here is CSARVGREPYTF. The CDR3 nucleotides read TGCAGTGCTAGAGTAGGGAGGGAGCCCTACACCTTC.